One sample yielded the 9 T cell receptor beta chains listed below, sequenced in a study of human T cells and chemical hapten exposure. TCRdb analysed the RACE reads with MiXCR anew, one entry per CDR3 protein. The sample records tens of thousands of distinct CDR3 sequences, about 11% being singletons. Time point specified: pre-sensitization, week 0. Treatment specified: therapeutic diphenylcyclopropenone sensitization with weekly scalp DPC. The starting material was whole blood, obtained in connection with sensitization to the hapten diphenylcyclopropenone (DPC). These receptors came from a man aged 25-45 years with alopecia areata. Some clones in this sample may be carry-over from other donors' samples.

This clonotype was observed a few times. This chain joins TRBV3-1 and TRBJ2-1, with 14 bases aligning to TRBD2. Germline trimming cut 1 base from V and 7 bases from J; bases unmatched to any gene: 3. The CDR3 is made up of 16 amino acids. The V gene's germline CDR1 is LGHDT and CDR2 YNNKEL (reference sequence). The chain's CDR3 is CASSQVTSGGENEQFF. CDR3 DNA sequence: TGTGCCAGCAGCCAAGTGACTAGCGGGGGGGAGAATGAGCAGTTCTTC.

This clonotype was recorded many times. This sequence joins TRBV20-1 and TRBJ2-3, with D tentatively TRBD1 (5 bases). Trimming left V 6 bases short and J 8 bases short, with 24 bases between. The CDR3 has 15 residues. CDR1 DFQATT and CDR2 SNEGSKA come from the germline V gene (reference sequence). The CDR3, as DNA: TGCAGTGCCTACAGGTCGGTGGGCGGCAGCCCTACGCAGTATTTT. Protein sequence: CSAYRSVGGSPTQYF.

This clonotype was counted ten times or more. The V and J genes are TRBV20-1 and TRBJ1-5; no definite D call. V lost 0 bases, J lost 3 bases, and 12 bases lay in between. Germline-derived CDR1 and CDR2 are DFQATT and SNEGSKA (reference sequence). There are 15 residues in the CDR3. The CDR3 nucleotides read TGCAGTGCTAGAGATATTTCAGGACCCAATCAGCCCCAGCATTTT. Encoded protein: CSARDISGPNQPQHF.

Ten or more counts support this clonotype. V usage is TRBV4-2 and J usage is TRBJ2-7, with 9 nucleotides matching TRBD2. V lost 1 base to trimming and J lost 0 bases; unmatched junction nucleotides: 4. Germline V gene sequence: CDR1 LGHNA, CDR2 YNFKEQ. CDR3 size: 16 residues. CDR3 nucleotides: TGTGCCAGCAGCCAAGCGGGACTAGCAGTCTCCTACGAGCAGTACTTC. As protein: CASSQAGLAVSYEQYF.

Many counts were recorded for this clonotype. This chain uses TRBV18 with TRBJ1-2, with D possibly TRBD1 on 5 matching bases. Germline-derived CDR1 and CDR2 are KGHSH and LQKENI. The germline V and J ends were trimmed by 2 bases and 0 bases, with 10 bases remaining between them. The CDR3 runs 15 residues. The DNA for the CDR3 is TGTGCCAGCTCACCAGACAGAGGAACTAACTATGGCTACACCTTC. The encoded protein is CASSPDRGTNYGYTF.

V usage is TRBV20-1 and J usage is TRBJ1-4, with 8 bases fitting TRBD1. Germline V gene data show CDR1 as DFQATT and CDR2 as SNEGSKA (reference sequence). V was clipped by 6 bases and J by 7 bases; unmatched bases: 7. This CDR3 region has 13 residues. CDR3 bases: TGCAGTGCCAACAGGGGGGATTTTGAAAAACTGTTTTTT. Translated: CSANRGDFEKLFF.

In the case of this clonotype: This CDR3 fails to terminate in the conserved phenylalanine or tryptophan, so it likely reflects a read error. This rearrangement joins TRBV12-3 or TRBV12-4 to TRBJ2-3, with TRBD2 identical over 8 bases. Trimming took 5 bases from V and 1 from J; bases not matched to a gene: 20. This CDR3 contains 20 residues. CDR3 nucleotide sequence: TGTGCCAGCAGTGCCTATGTGCGGAGGCCCCGGGGGGGCGGCACAGATACGCAGTATTTG. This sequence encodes CASSAYVRRPRGGGTDTQYL.

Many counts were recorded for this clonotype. The CDR3, as DNA: TGTGCCAGCAACAGGGGGGGCACTGAAGCTTTCTTT. This translates into CASNRGGTEAFF. This chain connects TRBV6-1 to TRBJ1-1, with 8 bases aligning to TRBD1. After removal of 7 bases from V and 4 bases from J, the junction contained 2 bases not matched to a gene. CDR1 and CDR2 from the germline V gene are MNHNS and SASEGT. The CDR3 consists of 12 residues.

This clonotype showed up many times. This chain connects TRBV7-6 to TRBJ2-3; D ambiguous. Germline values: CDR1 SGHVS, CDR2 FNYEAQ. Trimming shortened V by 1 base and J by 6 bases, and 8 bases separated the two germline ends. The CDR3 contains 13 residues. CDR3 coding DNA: TGTGCCAGCAGCTTAGTTCTCCGGGATACGCAGTATTTT. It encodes CASSLVLRDTQYF.